This TCR beta chain derives from a study of blood T cell repertoires in COVID-19 (dated by TCRdb to 2020 to 2021). Broadly, across the study: Samples covering the acute and convalescent phases of COVID-19 were provided by collaborators in the United States, Italy and Spain. Sample metadata almost always included a de-identified subject ID, COVID-19 status, age in years and sex. Deeply sampled blood TCRbeta repertoires from subjects exposed to, actively infected with, or recovered from COVID-19 were included in the dataset. Where available, HLA class I and class II types were obtained from metadata supplied by the sample provider rather than from assay-based typing. The prospective study material was composed of cDNA or gDNA derived from T cells, B-cell-depleted T cells, or PBMCs. The repertoires were made available in a free public database intended to serve as a resource for research on the immune response to SARS-CoV-2. The samples were drawn from the first 160 participants of the ongoing ImmuneRACE study and from some 1,300 subjects provided by 6 global collaborators.

About this clone: Its cognate antigen has yet to be identified. Per-base quality was not reported, and no clone a single base away is much larger than it.

TCRbeta CDR3 regions were amplified from genomic DNA using the immunoSEQ Assay, a bias-controlled multiplex PCR. The paper's processing steps were these. The number of nucleated cells in each sample was estimated by amplification of reference gene primers within the assay. Sequence reads were collapsed and filtered to measure the absolute abundance of every unique TCRbeta CDR3 rearrangement. For each sample, productive Simpson clonality was calculated as the square root of Simpson's diversity index over productive rearrangements. The table was pulled from immuneACCESS by TCRdb, which kept in-frame rearrangements only. Such tables lose some clones; where checked, under half of the loss comes from unresolved V genes, and the rest has no known cause. V and J calls and clone size follow that table, whereas D and trimming were derived from the DNA. The sample records approximately 260,000 clones, roughly 83% of which are singletons. The top ten constitute roughly a tenth of the sample.

From cysteine to phenylalanine, the CDR3 is 15 amino acids long. Left in the record is the CDR3 DNA by itself, 45 bases read in frame from the first base. CDR1 and CDR2 were assigned from the germline V gene (reference sequence) as SGHKS and YYEKEE. Deletion took 3 bases off V and 1 base off J, with a span of 11 bases between the germline ends. The collaborating institutions used their own protocols to collect whole blood in K2EDTA tubes. For TCRbeta analysis, collaborators shipped samples in one of three forms: frozen whole blood, isolated PBMCs, or DNA extracted from either of those sample types. Overall study results and their limits: Clinical and demographic metadata were provided uncurated, with the amount varying by source and participant.

The sample comprised peripheral blood. The chain couples TRBV5-5 to TRBJ1-3; no D gene can be assigned with confidence. This clonotype was obtained from a woman of 80 years or more with acute or convalescent COVID-19. The nucleotide sequence reads TGTGCCAGCAGCTCCACATCCTCGTCTGGAAACACCATATATTTT. This translates into CASSSTSSSGNTIYF.